Below, 27 T cell receptor beta chains from the same sample are listed, as sequenced in a study of shared clonotypes between healthy human individuals. Libraries were prepared by immunoSEQ multiplex PCR; TCRdb keeps only in-frame clonotypes and omits some of them. Altogether a few hundred thousand clones are present, 70% to 85% being singletons, with the ten largest covering roughly 12%. The sample taken for sequencing was PBMCs. These receptors were taken from a woman aged 40 to 50 in good health. Some clones in this sample may be carry-over from other donors' samples.

This chain connects TRBV28 to TRBJ1-2; 8 positions agree with TRBD1. V lost 5 bases to trimming and J lost 6 bases; unmatched junction nucleotides: 8. This CDR3 has 14 amino acids. Germline values: CDR1 MDHEN, CDR2 SYDVKM. In nucleotides, the CDR3 is TGTGCCAGCAGTGTTGACAGGGGTATAGATGGCTACACCTTC. This translates into CASSVDRGIDGYTF.

The chain employs TRBV29-1 and TRBJ2-2, with a weak D call TRBD2 (6 bases). V gave up 6 bases and J gave up 7 bases, with 15 bases separating them. The germline gives CDR1 SQVTM, CDR2 ANQGSEA. This CDR3 contains 13 residues. The CDR3 loop is CSVGPGGVGELFF. The CDR3 DNA follows: TGCAGCGTCGGACCCGGGGGTGTCGGGGAGCTGTTTTTT.

The rearrangement uses TRBV6-6 and TRBJ2-2, with D perhaps TRBD1 (6 bases). In germline, CDR1 is MNHNY, CDR2 SVGAGI (reference sequence). CDR3 length: 14 residues. Trimming pared 6 bases from V and 4 bases from J, leaving 12 bases between. CDR3 sequence (DNA): TGTGCCAGCAGCGCTACAGGGTTCACCGGGGAGCTGTTTTTT. Translation gives CASSATGFTGELFF.

The J gene is TRBJ2-7, the V gene TRBV4-3; TRBD1 matches 7 bases. Germline CDR1 is LGHNA and CDR2 is YSLEER. The CDR3 has 16 amino acids. V dropped 0 bases and J dropped 5; count of bases not matched to a gene: 10. As DNA, the CDR3 is TGCGCCAGCAGCCAAGACCCTCGACAGGGAACCGACGAGCAGTACTTC. Its translation is CASSQDPRQGTDEQYF.

Regarding this clone: This CDR3 is also generated by other DNA sequences in the sample. The rearrangement joins TRBV30 to TRBJ2-7; the D is unclear. Per the germline V gene, CDR1 is GTSNPN and CDR2 is SVGIG (reference sequence). CDR3 length: 12 residues. Trimming took off 2 bases at V and 5 bases at J, with 10 bases between the two ends. CDR3 coding DNA: TGTGCCTGGAGTCCCCCCGGAGACGAGCAGTACTTC. Protein: CAWSPPGDEQYF.

This clone occurred a few times. The chain is built from TRBV4-1 and TRBJ2-5, with D perhaps matching TRBD1 or TRBD2 (5 bases each). The J call may be wrong; the DNA end is better matched by TRBJ2-7. Germline V lookup: CDR1 MGHRA, CDR2 YSYEKL. The CDR3 is 14 amino acids. CDR3 sequence: CASSQGGEGHEQYF. CDR3 nucleotide sequence: TGCGCCAGCAGCCAAGGGGGAGAGGGACACGAGCAGTACTTC.

Remarks on this clone: A read error may be the cause here, since a much bigger clone is one base away. Other DNA sequences in this specimen translate into the identical CDR3. The genes are TRBV28 and TRBJ2-7; perhaps TRBD2 as D (5 bases). The germline CDR1 and CDR2 sequences are MDHEN and SYDVKM. V was cut by 6 bases and J by 3 bases, with 15 bases left in between. This CDR3 has 14 residues. The CDR3 DNA sequence: TGTGCCAGCAGCTTGGAGGTTACGGGCTACGAGCAGTACTTC. It codes for CASSLEVTGYEQYF.

This rearrangement joins TRBV28 to TRBJ1-1; no clear D gene. The germline gives CDR1 MDHEN, CDR2 SYDVKM. The V and J ends lost 4 bases and 1 base respectively, with 4 bases between them. CDR3 length: 12 residues. The CDR3 loop is CASSWENTEAFF. The CDR3 nucleotides read TGTGCCAGCAGTTGGGAGAACACTGAAGCTTTCTTT.

The chain is built from TRBV6-1 and TRBJ2-5; D gene uncertain. The germline V and J ends were trimmed by 5 bases and 1 base, with 8 bases remaining between them. The CDR3 loop spans 13 amino acids. Germline V gene data show CDR1 as MNHNS and CDR2 as SASEGT. The CDR3, as DNA: TGTGCCAGCAGTTTCAGCCTCCAAGAGACCCAGTACTTC. It specifies CASSFSLQETQYF.

The rearrangement joins TRBV2 to TRBJ2-5; D is ambiguous. V dropped 6 bases and J dropped 3 bases, with 5 bases sitting between them. From germline, CDR1 is SNHLY and CDR2 FYNNEI. The CDR3 contains 11 residues. CDR3 sequence: CASRAEETQYF. DNA for the CDR3: TGTGCCAGCAGGGCTGAAGAGACCCAGTACTTC.

The genes are TRBV30 and TRBJ2-5, with 7 bases lining up with TRBD2. The DNA end is more similar to TRBJ2-7, so the J call may be wrong. This CDR3 region has 12 residues. CDR1 GTSNPN and CDR2 SVGIG come from the germline V gene (reference sequence). CDR3 bases: TGTGCCTGGAGCCGGGGGGAGATCGAGCAGTACTTC. Translated: CAWSRGEIEQYF.

The chain uses TRBV21-1 and TRBJ1-1; the DNA was not used to check the table's D call, TRBD1. TRBV21-1 is given as a pseudogene. The CDR3 extends over 15 amino acids. CDR3 coding DNA: TGTGCCAGCAGCAAAGCCCGCAGGGAGAACACTGAAGCTTTCTTT. Its protein is CASSKARRENTEAFF.

This chain links TRBV13 with TRBJ2-1; 11 bases line up with TRBD2. V shed 3 bases and J 7 bases; nucleotides not matched to a gene: 5. Germline V CDR1 and CDR2: PRHDT, FYEKMQ (reference sequence). The CDR3 sequence is 15 residues long. The CDR3 DNA reads as TGTGCCAGCAGCTTTAGCGGGAGGGCCCGGAATGAGCAGTTCTTC. Translated: CASSFSGRARNEQFF.

This chain joins TRBV18 and TRBJ2-2; no firm D call. The germline V and J ends were trimmed by 3 bases and 5 bases, with 10 bases remaining between them. Germline-derived CDR1 and CDR2 are KGHSH and LQKENI. CDR3 length: 14 amino acids. DNA for the CDR3: TGTGCCAGCTCACCCGATCCTTTAACCGGGGAGCTGTTTTTT. Translated: CASSPDPLTGELFF.

This clone has just one count. V usage is TRBV11-3 and J usage is TRBJ1-1; D remains unclear. The germline V gene has CDR1 SGHNT and CDR2 YENEEA. CDR3 length equals 13 residues. Between the trimmed V and J ends, which lost 3 bases and 4 bases, there was a span of 9 bases. In DNA, the CDR3 is TGTGCCAGCAGCTTGTCGGATGGCACTGAAGCTTTCTTT. This translates into CASSLSDGTEAFF.

CDR3 in amino acids: CASSHRAVVGNTIYF. The CDR3 coding sequence is TGTGCCAGCAGCCATCGGGCCGTAGTTGGAAACACCATATATTTT. The chain is built from TRBV7-2 and TRBJ1-3; D gene ambiguous. V dropped 5 bases and J dropped 3 bases, with 14 bases sitting between them. The germline gives CDR1 SGHTA, CDR2 FQGNSA. The CDR3 consists of 15 residues.

The CDR3 loop is CAWSTGTGGYEQYF. The CDR3 DNA is TGTGCCTGGAGTACCGGGACAGGGGGCTACGAGCAGTACTTC. This chain connects TRBV30 to TRBJ2-7; 11 bases agree with TRBD1. The V and J ends lost 2 bases and 3 bases, in that order; junction bases with no gene match: 3. The CDR3 is 14 residues long. Per the germline V gene, CDR1 is GTSNPN and CDR2 is SVGIG (reference sequence). The whole variable domain, filled in from reference TRBV30 and TRBJ2-7, reads SQTIHQWPATLVQPVGSPLSLECTVEGTSNPNLYWYRQAAGRGLQLLFYSVGIGQISSEVPQNLSASRPQDRQFILSSKKLLLSDSGFYLCAWSTGTGGYEQYFGPGTRLTVT.

This chain connects TRBV18 to TRBJ2-1; TRBD1 might be the D (7 bases). Germline V gene data show CDR1 as KGHSH and CDR2 as LQKENI. V lost 2 bases and J lost 7, with 27 bases in between. The CDR3 consists of 19 residues. CDR3 protein: CASSPWPGRDRRPLNEQFF. CDR3 nucleotide sequence: TGTGCCAGCTCACCATGGCCAGGGCGGGACAGACGACCTTTAAATGAGCAGTTCTTC.

This CDR3 reads CASSSDSTDTQYF. CDR3 DNA sequence: TGCGCCAGCAGCTCGGACAGCACAGATACGCAGTATTTT. The V gene is TRBV5-1, the J gene TRBJ2-3; D gene unclear. The germline V gene has CDR1 SGHRS and CDR2 YFSETQ. The CDR3 covers 13 residues. Trimming removed 3 bases from V and 0 bases from J, with 5 bases in between.

This chain uses TRBV2 with TRBJ1-1, with D possibly being TRBD1 (5 bases). The ends were cut back, 8 bases at V and 2 bases at J, with 15 bases in the middle. Germline V CDR1 and CDR2: SNHLY, FYNNEI. The CDR3 has 14 residues. CDR3 loop: CASSSQGGNTEAFF. DNA of the CDR3: TGTGCCAGCTCGTCCCAGGGAGGTAACACTGAAGCTTTCTTT.

The rearrangement links TRBV11-2 to TRBJ2-4; D is ambiguous. Trimming removed 5 bases from V and 1 base from J, with 12 bases in between. The CDR3 is 15 amino acids. Germline V gene sequence: CDR1 SGHAT, CDR2 FQNNGV. For the CDR3, the DNA is TGTGCCAGCAGCCCAGTGGGCTGGGCCAAAAACATTCAGTACTTC. Its translation is CASSPVGWAKNIQYF.

V and J are TRBV30 and TRBJ1-6; TRBD1 matches 7 bases. Per the germline V gene, CDR1 is GTSNPN and CDR2 is SVGIG (reference sequence). The CDR3 spans 13 residues. Unmatched junction bases numbered 3, after V lost 5 bases and J lost 5 bases. CDR3 sequence: CAWGDSHNSPLHF. The CDR3, as DNA: TGTGCCTGGGGGGACAGCCATAATTCACCCCTCCACTTT.

The genes are TRBV20-1 and TRBJ2-7; D remains unclear. Germline V gene data show CDR1 as DFQATT and CDR2 as SNEGSKA (reference sequence). This CDR3 contains 11 residues. The CDR3 here is CRARSPYEQYF. The CDR3 bases are TGCAGAGCTCGGAGCCCCTACGAGCAGTACTTC.

The chain uses TRBV20-1 and TRBJ1-2; no definite D call. The CDR3 contains 11 residues. V was shortened by 3 bases and J by 8 bases, with 10 bases between the two germline ends. The germline gives CDR1 DFQATT, CDR2 SNEGSKA (reference sequence). CDR3: CSARNSRGYTF. In DNA form, the CDR3 reads TGCAGTGCTAGGAACAGTCGGGGCTACACCTTC.

The chain joins TRBV5-4 to TRBJ2-7, with D perhaps matching TRBD2 (5 bases). V was clipped by 3 bases and J by 7 bases, with 20 bases between them. The CDR3 has 15 amino acids. The germline gives CDR1 SGHNT, CDR2 YYREEE (reference sequence). The CDR3 reads CASSSRTAALGEQYF. The DNA of the CDR3 is TGTGCCAGCAGCTCCCGGACTGCCGCACTAGGGGAGCAGTACTTC.

This chain links TRBV27 with TRBJ2-1; TRBD1 matches 9 bases. The CDR3 is 15 residues long. Trimming removed 7 bases from V and 4 bases from J; junction bases left unmatched: 8. Germline V gives CDR1 MNHEY, CDR2 SMNVEV (reference sequence). The CDR3 spells CASIGSDRGYNEQFF. The CDR3 nucleotides read TGTGCCAGCATTGGTTCGGACAGGGGATACAATGAGCAGTTCTTC.

This clone was counted between two and nine times. The chain employs TRBV29-1 and TRBJ1-1; D is ambiguous. The CDR3 has 13 residues. V lost 6 bases, J lost 0 bases, and 11 bases lay in between. Germline lookup yields CDR1 SQVTM and CDR2 ANQGSEA. CDR3 region: CSVVTVMNTEAFF. The CDR3 region has the DNA TGCAGCGTGGTTACAGTTATGAACACTGAAGCTTTCTTT.